This passage covers 29 T cell receptor beta chains from one sample sequenced in a study of blood T cell repertoires in COVID-19. Repertoires were generated with immunoSEQ multiplex PCR, while TCRdb's copy carries only in-frame clones and drops some. This sample has roughly 210,000 clones, with around 90% found just once. The sequencing input was PBMCs or T cells enriched from blood (not recorded which). The receptors shown here come from a man under 40 in a cohort exposed to, infected with or recovered from COVID-19 (not recorded which).

V gene TRBV19 combines with J gene TRBJ1-5; TRBD1 agrees at 8 bases. Germline lookup yields CDR1 LNHDA and CDR2 SQIVND (reference sequence). The CDR3 covers 17 residues. The trim removed 3 bases at V and 0 bases at J, leaving 7 bases unmatched. CDR3 sequence: CASSMAGGQVSNQPQHF. CDR3 nucleotide sequence: TGTGCCAGTAGTATGGCAGGGGGCCAAGTTAGCAATCAGCCCCAGCATTTT.

The V call is TRBV27, the J call TRBJ2-5; 7 bases agree with TRBD2. V was pared by 6 bases and J by 3 bases, with 13 bases of the junction left unmatched. The CDR3 is made up of 16 amino acids. CDR1 is MNHEY and CDR2 is SMNVEV in the germline V gene (reference sequence). The CDR3 DNA sequence: TGTGCCAGCAGGGTCTTAGCGGGCGGCGTAGAAGAGACCCAGTACTTC. This encodes CASRVLAGGVEETQYF.

The chain joins TRBV5-4 to TRBJ2-5; a weak D match, TRBD1 (6 bases). Germline CDR1 and CDR2: SGHNT and YYREEE (reference sequence). V was pared by 3 bases and J by 0 bases, with 12 bases between. This CDR3 has 15 amino acids. CDR3 in amino acids: CASSSSQGNQETQYF. The CDR3 nucleotides are TGTGCCAGCAGCTCGTCACAGGGTAACCAAGAGACCCAGTACTTC.

This clone has a single count. V usage is TRBV28 and J usage is TRBJ2-7; D might be TRBD2 (5 bases). V was cut by 2 bases and J by 0 bases, with 11 bases left in between. The CDR3 sequence is 15 residues long. Germline assignment: CDR1 MDHEN and CDR2 SYDVKM. CDR3: CASSLRGISSYEQYF. In DNA form, the CDR3 reads TGTGCCAGCAGTTTACGAGGGATAAGCTCCTACGAGCAGTACTTC.

This chain uses TRBV18 with TRBJ2-6, with 8 positions matching TRBD1. The germline V gene encodes CDR1 KGHSH and CDR2 LQKENI. The CDR3 covers 18 residues. V gave up 5 bases and J gave up 0 bases; unmatched junction bases: 9. The CDR3 loop reads CASSRDRPNVSGANVLTF. In nucleotides, the CDR3 is TGTGCCAGCTCAAGGGACAGGCCGAATGTCTCTGGGGCCAACGTCCTGACTTTC.

The genes are TRBV5-1 and TRBJ1-1; 8 positions agree with TRBD1. Trimming removed 0 bases from V and 3 bases from J; junction bases left unmatched: 1. Per the germline V gene, CDR1 is SGHRS and CDR2 is YFSETQ. This CDR3 is 14 amino acids long. The chain's CDR3 is CASSLARGHTEAFF. In DNA, the CDR3 is TGCGCCAGCAGCTTGGCCAGGGGGCACACTGAAGCTTTCTTT.

The chain couples TRBV18 to TRBJ2-7; D perhaps matches TRBD2 (5 bases). The ends were cut back, 6 bases at V and 7 bases at J, with 16 bases in the middle. The CDR3 is 13 amino acids. Germline CDR1 reads KGHSH; CDR2 reads LQKENI. The CDR3 DNA reads as TGTGCCAGCTCTCGGGATCCGACCAGAGAGCAGTACTTC. It translates to CASSRDPTREQYF. The full variable domain, rest sourced from reference TRBV18 and TRBJ2-7, is NAGVMQNPRHLVRRRGQEARLRCSPMKGHSHVYWYRQLPEEGLKFMVYLQKENIIDESGMPKERFSAEFPKEGPSILRIQQVVRGDSAAYFCASSRDPTREQYFGPGTRLTVT.

CDR3 amino acids: CASSNRETSYNEQFF. CDR3 nucleotide sequence: TGTGCCAGCAGTAATCGGGAGACCTCCTACAATGAGCAGTTCTTC. The chain couples TRBV6-5 to TRBJ2-1; a weak D match, TRBD2 (6 bases). Trimming took 5 bases from V and 0 from J, leaving 11 bases between them. The CDR3 runs to 15 residues. Germline values: CDR1 MNHEY, CDR2 SVGAGI.

V usage is TRBV19 and J usage is TRBJ2-7, with D possibly being TRBD1 (6 bases). This CDR3 region has 15 residues. V lost 5 bases, J lost 2 bases, and 16 bases lay in between. The V gene's germline CDR1 is LNHDA and CDR2 SQIVND (reference sequence). The CDR3 sequence is CASSVSRDTAYEQYF. CDR3 bases: TGTGCCAGTAGTGTATCCCGGGACACCGCCTACGAGCAGTACTTC.

V usage is TRBV18 and J usage is TRBJ1-2; 10 nucleotides align to TRBD1. Germline V gives CDR1 KGHSH, CDR2 LQKENI. Trimming cost V 4 bases and J 8 bases; bases outside gene matches: 4. This CDR3 region has 13 residues. The CDR3 nucleotides read TGTGCCAGCTCACGGGACAGGGGCTCGGGCTACACCTTC. Residues: CASSRDRGSGYTF.

This chain links TRBV5-1 with TRBJ2-2; 9 bases match TRBD2. With 1 base clipped from V and 0 bases from J, the junction kept 10 bases outside the gene matches. The CDR3 is made up of 19 amino acids. The germline V gene encodes CDR1 SGHRS and CDR2 YFSETQ. The CDR3 sequence: CASSLIFTSGHTNTGELFF. Here the CDR3 DNA reads TGCGCCAGCAGCTTGATTTTTACTAGCGGGCACACGAACACCGGGGAGCTGTTTTTT. Drawing the rest from reference TRBV5-1 and TRBJ2-2, the complete variable domain is KAGVTQTPRYLIKTRGQQVTLSCSPISGHRSVSWYQQTPGQGLQFLFEYFSETQRNKGNFPGRFSGRQFSNSRSEMNVSTLELGDSALYLCASSLIFTSGHTNTGELFFGEGSRLTVL.

This chain joins TRBV27 and TRBJ2-3, with a tentative D call TRBD2 (6 bases). V shed 6 bases and J shed 6 bases, with 10 bases lying between them. The germline CDR1 and CDR2 sequences are MNHEY and SMNVEV (reference sequence). The CDR3 covers 12 residues. The CDR3 loop is CASRVGGDTQYF. CDR3 nucleotide sequence: TGTGCCAGCAGGGTAGGAGGGGATACGCAGTATTTT.

This sequence joins TRBV9 and TRBJ2-1, with 8 bases fitting TRBD2. This CDR3 is built from 17 residues. CDR1 and CDR2 from the germline V gene are SGDLS and YYNGEE. Trimming took 0 bases from V and 7 from J; bases not matched to a gene: 12. DNA for the CDR3: TGTGCCAGCAGCGTAGGATGGAGGCTAGCGGGTGGGAATGAGCAGTTCTTC. Its protein product is CASSVGWRLAGGNEQFF.

The chain carries TRBV5-4 and TRBJ2-2; D is unclear. Germline assignment: CDR1 SGHNT and CDR2 YYREEE (reference sequence). Trimming left V 4 bases short and J 5 bases short, with 12 bases between. The CDR3 consists of 14 residues. For the CDR3, the DNA is TGTGCCAGCAGCCTACCTGAGGCGACCGGGGAGCTGTTTTTT. As protein: CASSLPEATGELFF.

The chain uses TRBV7-9 and TRBJ1-6; TRBD1 is a possible D gene (5 bases). V lost 6 bases to trimming and J lost 7 bases, with 13 bases between them. The CDR3 consists of 14 residues. Germline CDR1 and CDR2: SEHNR and FQNEAQ (reference sequence). This chain's CDR3 is CASSLRQTNSPLHF. For the CDR3, the DNA is TGTGCCAGCAGTTTACGACAGACCAATTCACCCCTCCACTTT.

The DNA for the CDR3 is TGCGCCAGCAGCCAAGAAACCTTACGCGAGGCATATGGAAACACCATATATTTT. This sequence encodes CASSQETLREAYGNTIYF. J is TRBJ1-3 and V is TRBV4-3; no reliable D call. Trimming took off 0 bases at V and 3 bases at J, with 18 bases between the two ends. The germline V gene encodes CDR1 LGHNA and CDR2 YSLEER. The CDR3 is 18 residues long.

The V and J genes are TRBV7-3 and TRBJ1-6, with D uncertain. Germline V gives CDR1 SGHTA, CDR2 FQGTGA. V lost 2 bases and J lost 8, with 7 bases in between. The CDR3 extends over 13 amino acids. The CDR3 bases are TGTGCCAGCAGCTTAGGAGTCGATTCACCCCTCCACTTT. Amino acids: CASSLGVDSPLHF.

The J gene is TRBJ2-7, the V gene TRBV10-3, with 9 bases aligning to TRBD1. Trimming at V came to 4 bases and at J to 2 bases, leaving 6 bases not matched to a gene. CDR1 is ENHRY, CDR2 SYGVKD, per germline. The CDR3 totals 15 residues. CDR3 in DNA: TGTGCCATCAGTGTAACCCGGGACAGGGCCTACGAGCAGTACTTC. Residues: CAISVTRDRAYEQYF.

J is TRBJ2-1 and V is TRBV7-6; possibly TRBD1 for D (6 bases). The CDR3 spans 15 residues. Germline V gene lookup returns CDR1 SGHVS and CDR2 FNYEAQ. The CDR3 region has the DNA TGTGCTGTGGTTAGGGACAAAAGCTCCTACAATGAGCAGTTCTTC. Amino acids: CAVVRDKSSYNEQFF.

Here the CDR3 DNA reads TGTGCCAGCAGCCAAGATCCAATCATCCAGGAGGCTAATGAAAAACTGTTTTTT. Residues: CASSQDPIIQEANEKLFF. The rearrangement links TRBV4-2 to TRBJ1-4; D unresolved. Trimming took off 0 bases at V and 3 bases at J, with 17 bases between the two ends. The CDR3 sequence is 18 residues long. Germline V lookup: CDR1 LGHNA, CDR2 YNFKEQ.

The CDR3, as DNA: TGTGCCAGCTCACCGAGGCCGACTAATGAAAAACTGTTTTTT. This translates into CASSPRPTNEKLFF. This chain joins TRBV18 and TRBJ1-4; no definite D call. Germline CDR1 KGHSH, CDR2 LQKENI. V dropped 3 bases and J dropped 2 bases, with 7 bases sitting between them. This CDR3 has 14 amino acids.

The V gene is TRBV6-5, the J gene TRBJ1-5; D is undetermined. The CDR3 spans 14 residues. V was cut by 8 bases and J by 0 bases, with 11 bases left in between. Germline CDR1 reads MNHEY; CDR2 reads SVGAGI. For the CDR3, the DNA is TGTGCCAGCCTAGAGGGAAGTAGCAATCAGCCCCAGCATTTT. It codes for CASLEGSSNQPQHF.

This chain uses TRBV5-4 with TRBJ1-1, with a tentative D call TRBD1 (6 bases). This CDR3 comprises 15 residues. Germline V gives CDR1 SGHNT, CDR2 YYREEE (reference sequence). V lost 4 bases, J lost 11 bases, and 24 bases lay in between. CDR3 protein: CASSDGTILSSRAFF. CDR3 in DNA: TGTGCCAGCAGCGACGGGACAATACTTAGCTCTAGGGCTTTCTTT. The complete variable domain, with remaining parts taken from reference TRBV5-4 and TRBJ1-1, reads ETGVTQSPTHLIKTRGQQVTLRCSSQSGHNTVSWYQQALGQGPQFIFQYYREEENGRGNFPPRFSGLQFPNYSSELNVNALELDDSALYLCASSDGTILSSRAFFGQGTRLTVV.

The chain carries TRBV19 and TRBJ2-1, with D unclear. Deletions cut 0 bases from V and 7 bases from J, with 7 bases between. Per the germline V gene, CDR1 is LNHDA and CDR2 is SQIVND (reference sequence). The CDR3 runs 13 residues. The CDR3 protein is CASSIDSRNEQFF. In DNA form, the CDR3 reads TGTGCCAGTAGTATAGATTCTAGGAATGAGCAGTTCTTC.

The chain employs TRBV5-1 and TRBJ2-7, with 9 bases matching TRBD1. V shed 6 bases, J shed 5 bases, and the junction held 9 bases outside the gene matches. CDR3 length equals 14 residues. CDR1 is SGHRS, CDR2 YFSETQ, per germline. CDR3: CASTVGDRDHEQYF. The DNA of the CDR3 is TGCGCCAGCACCGTTGGGGACAGGGACCACGAGCAGTACTTC.

This chain links TRBV2 with TRBJ2-7; 12 positions agree with TRBD2. V shed 5 bases, J shed 4 bases, and the junction held 3 bases outside the gene matches. Looked up from germline, CDR1 is SNHLY and CDR2 is FYNNEI. CDR3 length: 14 amino acids. CDR3 protein: CASSRGLAGYEQYF. CDR3 nucleotides: TGTGCCAGCAGTCGGGGACTAGCGGGTTACGAGCAGTACTTC.

This chain uses TRBV19 with TRBJ1-2; D gene ambiguous. V shed 1 base and J shed 5 bases, with 5 bases lying between them. Germline V lookup: CDR1 LNHDA, CDR2 SQIVND (reference sequence). This CDR3 has 12 amino acids. The CDR3 DNA follows: TGTGCCAGTAGTATAGCCGGGTATGGCTACACCTTC. Translated: CASSIAGYGYTF.

The V and J genes are TRBV4-2 and TRBJ2-7; 8 nucleotides agree with TRBD1. Germline CDR1 is LGHNA and CDR2 is YNFKEQ. The CDR3 runs 15 residues. With V trimmed by 0 bases and J by 2 bases, 3 bases remained unmatched. This chain's CDR3 is CASSQEGQAPYEQYF. CDR3 sequence (DNA): TGTGCCAGCAGCCAAGAGGGACAGGCCCCCTACGAGCAGTACTTC.

This clone was recorded once. The chain combines TRBV25-1 with TRBJ1-2; D possibly corresponds to TRBD1 (5 bases). The CDR3 is 13 residues long. The V end lost 6 bases, the J end lost 6 bases, and 14 bases lay between the germline ends. Germline CDR1 is MGHDK and CDR2 is SYGVNS. The CDR3 DNA follows: TGTGCCAGCAGCGGGATCGGGACTGATGGCTACACCTTC. Translated: CASSGIGTDGYTF.